Following are 22 T cell receptor beta chains from one sample sequenced in a study of OX40 agonist ivuxolimab in advanced cancers. Method: immunoSEQ multiplex PCR; TCRdb's copy keeps in-frame clones and lacks some. Among roughly 67,000 clones listed, 87% were seen once. This sample comprised CD4+ or CD8+ T cells sorted from blood, obtained in a trial of the OX40 agonist ivuxolimab. These receptors were taken from an adult with an advanced solid tumor such as melanoma, head and neck, liver or kidney cancer.

The chain uses TRBV5-1 and TRBJ1-1; D ambiguous. The length of the CDR3 is 13 residues. CDR1 and CDR2 (germline): SGHRS, YFSETQ. V was pared by 0 bases and J by 4 bases, with 7 bases between. The CDR3 sequence is CASSLVYGTEAFF. CDR3 nucleotide sequence: TGCGCCAGCAGCTTGGTATATGGCACTGAAGCTTTCTTT.

This clone has just one count. CDR3 region: CASSEGVWGANVLTF. DNA for the CDR3: TGTGCCAGCAGTGAGGGAGTTTGGGGGGCCAACGTCCTGACTTTC. The J gene is TRBJ2-6, the V gene TRBV6-4, with D tentatively TRBD2 (5 bases). V was shortened by 3 bases and J by 4 bases, with 10 bases between the two germline ends. Germline assignment: CDR1 MRHNA and CDR2 SNTAGT. The CDR3 runs to 15 residues.

The rearrangement links TRBV7-8 to TRBJ2-5, with 9 positions matching TRBD1. The J segment lost 5 bases and the V segment lost 4 bases, leaving 8 bases of the junction unmatched. Germline lookup yields CDR1 SGHVS and CDR2 FQNEAQ. The CDR3 loop spans 15 amino acids. The CDR3 region has the DNA TGTGCCAGCAGCTCTAACAGGGGGCTAAGGGAGACCCAGTACTTC. It encodes CASSSNRGLRETQYF.

The chain joins TRBV27 to TRBJ1-4, with D perhaps TRBD1 (5 bases). Trimming left V 3 bases short and J 8 bases short, with 16 bases between. This CDR3 has 15 residues. Germline CDR1 reads MNHEY; CDR2 reads SMNVEV (reference sequence). CDR3 loop: CASSFDGAHGEKLFF. DNA of the CDR3: TGTGCCAGCAGTTTCGACGGGGCCCACGGGGAAAAACTGTTTTTT.

The V gene is TRBV7-6, the J gene TRBJ1-2, with D possibly TRBD1 on 6 matching bases. The ends were cut back, 5 bases at V and 4 bases at J, with 14 bases in the middle. The CDR3 loop spans 14 amino acids. CDR1 and CDR2 (germline): SGHVS, FNYEAQ. The CDR3 nucleotides read TGTGCCAGCAGCCCCCCGGGAGGGGGCTATGGCTACACCTTC. Translated, it gives CASSPPGGGYGYTF.

The chain links TRBV7-2 to TRBJ2-5, with D perhaps matching TRBD2 (6 bases). The CDR3 runs 14 residues. V was pared by 1 base and J by 7 bases, with 13 bases between. From germline, CDR1 is SGHTA and CDR2 FQGNSA. The CDR3 region has the DNA TGTGCCAGCAGCTTAGGAGCGGGTCAGGGGACCCAGTACTTC. Translating it yields CASSLGAGQGTQYF.

The V call is TRBV6-6, the J call TRBJ1-2, with a possible D match to TRBD1 (6 bases). The V end lost 2 bases, the J end lost 4 bases, and 11 bases lay between the germline ends. The germline V gene encodes CDR1 MNHNY and CDR2 SVGAGI (reference sequence). This CDR3 contains 14 residues. The CDR3: CASSYGGGLYGYTF. CDR3 nucleotides: TGTGCCAGCAGTTACGGGGGGGGGCTCTATGGCTACACCTTC.

This clone was detected a few times. The gene calls are TRBV4-1 and TRBJ2-1, with 9 bases identical to TRBD2. After removal of 0 bases from V and 9 bases from J, the junction contained 9 bases not matched to a gene. The germline gives CDR1 MGHRA, CDR2 YSYEKL. This CDR3 has 16 residues. In nucleotides, the CDR3 is TGCGCCAGCAGCCAAGAAGGCGGGGGGGCGATTGGTGAGCAGTTCTTC. This encodes CASSQEGGGAIGEQFF.

This sequence joins TRBV6-5 and TRBJ2-7; D uncertain. The CDR3 runs to 13 residues. Trimming cost V 5 bases and J 2 bases, with 10 bases left between them. Germline V gene lookup returns CDR1 MNHEY and CDR2 SVGAGI. CDR3 coding DNA: TGTGCCAGCAGTCCTATTGGGACCTACGAGCAGTACTTC. This sequence encodes CASSPIGTYEQYF.

As concerns this clone: In this CDR3 the conserved last residue, phenylalanine or tryptophan, is missing, so a read error is likely. The chain carries TRBV5-1 and TRBJ1-6, with no clear D. Germline lookup yields CDR1 SGHRS and CDR2 YFSETQ. Trimming shortened V by 0 bases and J by 10 bases, and 8 bases separated the two germline ends. The CDR3 covers 13 residues. The CDR3, as DNA: TGCGCCAGCAGCTTGGAGGTACGATCACCCCTCCACCTT. Its translation is CASSLEVRSPLHL.

V gene TRBV9 combines with J gene TRBJ2-7; perhaps TRBD1 as D (6 bases). Per germline, CDR1 SGDLS and CDR2 YYNGEE. This CDR3 is 14 amino acids long. Trimming cost V 4 bases and J 3 bases, with 14 bases left between them. Here the CDR3 DNA reads TGTGCCAGCAGCTTAACCGGGACAATCTACGAGCAGTACTTC. Residues: CASSLTGTIYEQYF.

The V and J genes are TRBV6-5 and TRBJ1-1, with D uncertain. CDR3 size: 14 residues. Germline V lookup: CDR1 MNHEY, CDR2 SVGAGI. Trimming shortened V by 4 bases and J by 1 base, and 10 bases separated the two germline ends. CDR3 DNA sequence: TGTGCCAGCAGTTCCCTTACCCAGAACACTGAAGCTTTCTTT. As protein: CASSSLTQNTEAFF.

The chain carries TRBV5-4 and TRBJ1-1, with D tentatively TRBD1 (6 bases). The germline CDR1 and CDR2 sequences are SGHNT and YYREEE (reference sequence). CDR3 size: 16 residues. V gave up 3 bases and J gave up 2 bases, with 17 bases separating them. CDR3 in amino acids: CASSSGSRGLNTEAFF. The CDR3 DNA reads TGTGCCAGCAGCTCCGGATCCCGGGGGCTCAACACTGAAGCTTTCTTT. Full variable domain (remainder filled in from reference TRBV5-4 and TRBJ1-1): ETGVTQSPTHLIKTRGQQVTLRCSSQSGHNTVSWYQQALGQGPQFIFQYYREEENGRGNFPPRFSGLQFPNYSSELNVNALELDDSALYLCASSSGSRGLNTEAFFGQGTRLTVV.

The J gene is TRBJ2-1, the V gene TRBV7-2, with D possibly called TRBD1 or TRBD2 (6 bases each). Per the germline V gene, CDR1 is SGHTA and CDR2 is FQGNSA. The CDR3 extends over 15 amino acids. Trimming cost V 1 base and J 4 bases, with 11 bases left between them. CDR3: CASSLEWGAYNEQFF. The CDR3 region has the DNA TGTGCCAGCAGCTTAGAGTGGGGGGCGTACAATGAGCAGTTCTTC.

V and J are TRBV7-2 and TRBJ2-1, with D possibly being TRBD2 (6 bases). This CDR3 comprises 13 residues. From germline, CDR1 is SGHTA and CDR2 FQGNSA. V gave up 5 bases and J gave up 4 bases, with 9 bases separating them. CDR3 in amino acids: CASSPGTYNEQFF. The DNA for the CDR3 is TGTGCCAGCAGCCCCGGGACTTACAATGAGCAGTTCTTC.

The J gene is TRBJ2-1, the V gene TRBV5-6; 7 bases fit TRBD2. The CDR3 consists of 15 residues. Germline V lookup: CDR1 SGHDT, CDR2 YYEEEE. After removal of 0 bases from V and 4 bases from J, the junction contained 4 bases not matched to a gene. The CDR3 coding sequence is TGTGCCAGCAGCTTGGAGCGGGGAAGTTACAATGAGCAGTTCTTC. Protein sequence: CASSLERGSYNEQFF.

This sequence joins TRBV5-5 and TRBJ1-6; the match to TRBD1 covers 11 bases. Germline assignment: CDR1 SGHKS and CDR2 YYEKEE (reference sequence). The V segment lost 4 bases and the J segment 7 bases; nucleotides outside the gene matches: 4. The CDR3 extends over 15 amino acids. CDR3 protein: CASSNGQGANSPLHF. The CDR3 DNA is TGTGCCAGCAGCAACGGACAGGGGGCAAATTCACCCCTCCACTTT.

The chain links TRBV9 to TRBJ2-3; TRBD1 is a possible D gene (5 bases). The CDR3 length is 16 residues. Trimming pared 0 bases from V and 6 bases from J, leaving 17 bases between. Germline CDR1 SGDLS, CDR2 YYNGEE. The CDR3 protein is CASSVGGSRKGDTQYF. CDR3 sequence (DNA): TGTGCCAGCAGCGTAGGGGGTAGCCGGAAGGGGGATACGCAGTATTTT.

The chain links TRBV7-2 to TRBJ2-3, with a possible D match to TRBD1 (6 bases). Trimming left V 5 bases short and J 5 bases short, with 14 bases between. The length of the CDR3 is 14 residues. Germline CDR1 is SGHTA and CDR2 is FQGNSA. CDR3 in amino acids: CASSTSRQVDTQYF. CDR3 bases: TGTGCCAGCAGCACTAGTCGACAGGTAGATACGCAGTATTTT.

This chain uses TRBV9 with TRBJ2-1; 8 bases map to TRBD2. V gave up 1 base and J gave up 2 bases; unmatched junction bases: 5. The CDR3 extends over 16 amino acids. CDR1 and CDR2 (germline): SGDLS, YYNGEE. For the CDR3, the DNA is TGTGCCAGCAGCGTAAGTAGCGGGGAGACCTACAATGAGCAGTTCTTC. It is translated as CASSVSSGETYNEQFF.

The rearrangement uses TRBV6-1 and TRBJ2-7; a weak D match, TRBD1 (5 bases). The germline V and J ends were trimmed by 6 bases and 3 bases, with 12 bases remaining between them. The CDR3 runs to 13 residues. Germline CDR1 and CDR2: MNHNS and SASEGT. The CDR3 here is CASRDDRVYEQYF. The CDR3 DNA sequence: TGTGCCAGCAGGGACGACAGAGTCTACGAGCAGTACTTC.

In the case of this clone: Germline and junction disagree at one end, which may indicate a read error. The genes are TRBV5-1 and TRBJ2-5, with 15 bases matching TRBD2. Germline-derived CDR1 and CDR2 are SGHRS and YFSETQ. This CDR3 region has 16 residues. The CDR3 loop is CASGDSGTSGGRLTNF. The CDR3 region has the DNA TGCGCCAGCGGCGATTCCGGGACTAGCGGGGGGCGTTTGACAAACTTC.